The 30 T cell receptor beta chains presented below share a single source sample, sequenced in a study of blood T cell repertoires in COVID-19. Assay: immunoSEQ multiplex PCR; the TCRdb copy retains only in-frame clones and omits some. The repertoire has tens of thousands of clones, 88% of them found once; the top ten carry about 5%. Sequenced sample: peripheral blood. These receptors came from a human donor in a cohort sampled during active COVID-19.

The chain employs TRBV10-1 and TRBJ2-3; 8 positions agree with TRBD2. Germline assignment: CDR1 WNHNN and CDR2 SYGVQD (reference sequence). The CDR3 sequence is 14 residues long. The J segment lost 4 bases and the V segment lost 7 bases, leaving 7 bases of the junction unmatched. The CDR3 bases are TGCGCCAGCATCGTTGCGGGGGGCCCAGATACGCAGTATTTT. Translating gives CASIVAGGPDTQYF.

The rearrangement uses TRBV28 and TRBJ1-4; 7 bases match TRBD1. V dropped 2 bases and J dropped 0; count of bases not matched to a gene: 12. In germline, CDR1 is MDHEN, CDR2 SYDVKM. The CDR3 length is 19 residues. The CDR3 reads CASSLVWAGGSPTNEKLFF. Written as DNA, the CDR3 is TGTGCCAGCAGTTTAGTCTGGGCAGGGGGGTCTCCAACTAATGAAAAACTGTTTTTT.

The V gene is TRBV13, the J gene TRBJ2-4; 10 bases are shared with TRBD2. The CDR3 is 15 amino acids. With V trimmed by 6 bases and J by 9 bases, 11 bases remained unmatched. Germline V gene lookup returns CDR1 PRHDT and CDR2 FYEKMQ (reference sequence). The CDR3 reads CASSSQSSGSAIQYF. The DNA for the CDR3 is TGTGCCAGCAGTTCCCAATCTAGCGGGAGTGCCATTCAGTACTTC.

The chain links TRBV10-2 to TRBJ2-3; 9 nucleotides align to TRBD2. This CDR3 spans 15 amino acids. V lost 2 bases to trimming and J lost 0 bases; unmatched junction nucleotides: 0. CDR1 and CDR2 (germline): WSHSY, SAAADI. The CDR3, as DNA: TGCGCCAGCAGTGAGCTAGCGGGGAGCACAGATACGCAGTATTTT. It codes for CASSELAGSTDTQYF.

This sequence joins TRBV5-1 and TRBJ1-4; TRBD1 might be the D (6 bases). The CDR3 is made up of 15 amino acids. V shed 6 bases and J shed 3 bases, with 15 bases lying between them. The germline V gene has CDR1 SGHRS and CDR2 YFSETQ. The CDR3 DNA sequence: TGCGCCAGCACACAACTCGGACAGTCTAATGAAAAACTGTTTTTT. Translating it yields CASTQLGQSNEKLFF.

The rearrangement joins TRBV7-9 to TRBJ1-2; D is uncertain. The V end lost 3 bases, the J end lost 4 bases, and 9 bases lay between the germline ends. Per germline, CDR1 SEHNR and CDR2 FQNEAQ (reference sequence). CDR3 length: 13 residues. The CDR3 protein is CASSFGSGYGYTF. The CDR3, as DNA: TGTGCCAGCAGCTTTGGGTCAGGCTATGGCTACACCTTC.

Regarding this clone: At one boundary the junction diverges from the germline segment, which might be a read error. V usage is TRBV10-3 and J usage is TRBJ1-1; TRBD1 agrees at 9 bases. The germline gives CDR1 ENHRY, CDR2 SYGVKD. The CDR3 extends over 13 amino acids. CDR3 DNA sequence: TGTGCCATCAAGAGGGATTTGGGACAGGGAGAAGTTTTT. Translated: CAIKRDLGQGEVF.

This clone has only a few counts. As DNA, the CDR3 is TGTGCCAGCTCACGGCAGACAGGGGGCTACGAGCAGTACTTC. This codes for CASSRQTGGYEQYF. The chain links TRBV18 to TRBJ2-7, with TRBD1 identical over 9 bases. The J segment lost 3 bases and the V segment lost 4 bases, leaving 4 bases of the junction unmatched. The germline gives CDR1 KGHSH, CDR2 LQKENI. The length of the CDR3 is 14 residues. The full variable domain, its missing parts supplied by reference TRBV18 and TRBJ2-7, is NAGVMQNPRHLVRRRGQEARLRCSPMKGHSHVYWYRQLPEEGLKFMVYLQKENIIDESGMPKERFSAEFPKEGPSILRIQQVVRGDSAAYFCASSRQTGGYEQYFGPGTRLTVT.

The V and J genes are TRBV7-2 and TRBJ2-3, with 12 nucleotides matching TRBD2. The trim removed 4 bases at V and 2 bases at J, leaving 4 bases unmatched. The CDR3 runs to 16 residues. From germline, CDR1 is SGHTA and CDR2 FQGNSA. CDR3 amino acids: CASSSRTSGVTDTQYF. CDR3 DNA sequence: TGTGCCAGCAGCTCAAGGACTAGCGGGGTCACAGATACGCAGTATTTT.

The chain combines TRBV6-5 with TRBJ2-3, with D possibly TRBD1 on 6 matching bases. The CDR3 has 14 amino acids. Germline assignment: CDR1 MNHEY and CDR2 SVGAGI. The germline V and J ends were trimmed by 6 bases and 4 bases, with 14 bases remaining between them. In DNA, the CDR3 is TGTGCCAGCAGCCCCAGCGGACAGTCAGATACGCAGTATTTT. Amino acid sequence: CASSPSGQSDTQYF.

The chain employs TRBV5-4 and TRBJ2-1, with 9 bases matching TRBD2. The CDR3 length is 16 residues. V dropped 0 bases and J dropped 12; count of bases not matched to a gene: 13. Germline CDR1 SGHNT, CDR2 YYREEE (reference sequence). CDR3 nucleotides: TGTGCCAGCAGCTTGGGCGGCGGGGGGGCCCCTTTTTTGCAGTTCTTC. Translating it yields CASSLGGGGAPFLQFF.

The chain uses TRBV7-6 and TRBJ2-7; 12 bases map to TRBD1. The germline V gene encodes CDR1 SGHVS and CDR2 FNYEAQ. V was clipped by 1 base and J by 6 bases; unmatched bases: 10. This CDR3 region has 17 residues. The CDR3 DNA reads TGTGCCAGCAGCTTAGACGTGATGGGGACAGGGGGCGGCGAGCAGTACTTC. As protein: CASSLDVMGTGGGEQYF.

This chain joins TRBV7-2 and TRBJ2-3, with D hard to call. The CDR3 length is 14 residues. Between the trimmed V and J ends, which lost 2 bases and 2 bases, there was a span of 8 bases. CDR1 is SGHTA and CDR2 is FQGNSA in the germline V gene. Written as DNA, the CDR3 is TGTGCCAGCAGCTTATGGTCTATCACAGATACGCAGTATTTT. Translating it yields CASSLWSITDTQYF.

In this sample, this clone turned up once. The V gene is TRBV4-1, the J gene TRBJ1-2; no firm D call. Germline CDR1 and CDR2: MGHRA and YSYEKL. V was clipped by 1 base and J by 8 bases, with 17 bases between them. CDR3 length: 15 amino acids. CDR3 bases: TGCGCCAGCAGCCAAGTGGACGGGCGGGGTGGAGGCTACACCTTC. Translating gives CASSQVDGRGGGYTF.

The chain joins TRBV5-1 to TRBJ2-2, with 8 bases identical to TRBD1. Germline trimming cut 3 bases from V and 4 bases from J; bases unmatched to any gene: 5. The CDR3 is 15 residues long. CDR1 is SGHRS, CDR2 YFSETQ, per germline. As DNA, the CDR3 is TGCGCCAGCAGCTCACAGGGGGTTATCACCGGGGAGCTGTTTTTT. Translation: CASSSQGVITGELFF.

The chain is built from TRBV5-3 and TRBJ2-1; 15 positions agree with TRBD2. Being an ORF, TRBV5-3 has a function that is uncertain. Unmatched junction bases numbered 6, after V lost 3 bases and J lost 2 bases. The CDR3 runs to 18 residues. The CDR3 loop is CARSSGLAGGKTYNEQFF. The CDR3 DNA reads TGTGCCAGAAGCTCAGGACTAGCGGGAGGGAAGACCTACAATGAGCAGTTCTTC.

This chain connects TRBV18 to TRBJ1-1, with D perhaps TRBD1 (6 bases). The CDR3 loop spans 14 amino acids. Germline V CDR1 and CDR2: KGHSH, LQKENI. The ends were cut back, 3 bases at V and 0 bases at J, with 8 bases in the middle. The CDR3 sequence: CASSPGHLNTEAFF. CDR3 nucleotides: TGTGCCAGCTCACCGGGACACCTGAACACTGAAGCTTTCTTT.

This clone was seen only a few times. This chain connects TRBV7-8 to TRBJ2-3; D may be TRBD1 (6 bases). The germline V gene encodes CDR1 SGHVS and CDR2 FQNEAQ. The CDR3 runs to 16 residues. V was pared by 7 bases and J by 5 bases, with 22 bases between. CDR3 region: CASNRLGAGAKDTQYF. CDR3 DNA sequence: TGTGCCAGCAACCGCCTAGGGGCAGGGGCGAAAGATACGCAGTATTTT.

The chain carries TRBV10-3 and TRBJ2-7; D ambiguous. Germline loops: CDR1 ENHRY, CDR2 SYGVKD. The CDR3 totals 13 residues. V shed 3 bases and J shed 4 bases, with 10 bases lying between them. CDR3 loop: CAISESVRYEQYF. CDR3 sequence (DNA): TGTGCCATCAGTGAATCGGTGCGGTACGAGCAGTACTTC.

The CDR3 DNA follows: TGTGCCTGGAGTGTCACCGGGTTTGGCGATCAGCCCCAGCATTTT. Translating gives CAWSVTGFGDQPQHF. V usage is TRBV30 and J usage is TRBJ1-5; D remains unclear. The CDR3 is made up of 15 amino acids. V was shortened by 0 bases and J by 5 bases, with 14 bases between the two germline ends. Germline-derived CDR1 and CDR2 are GTSNPN and SVGIG (reference sequence).

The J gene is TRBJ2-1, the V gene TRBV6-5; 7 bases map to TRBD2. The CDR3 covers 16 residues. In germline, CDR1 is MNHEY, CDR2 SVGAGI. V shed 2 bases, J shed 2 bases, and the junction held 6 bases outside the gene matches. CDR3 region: CASSYGRETAYNEQFF. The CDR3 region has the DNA TGTGCCAGCAGTTACGGGCGGGAGACCGCCTACAATGAGCAGTTCTTC.

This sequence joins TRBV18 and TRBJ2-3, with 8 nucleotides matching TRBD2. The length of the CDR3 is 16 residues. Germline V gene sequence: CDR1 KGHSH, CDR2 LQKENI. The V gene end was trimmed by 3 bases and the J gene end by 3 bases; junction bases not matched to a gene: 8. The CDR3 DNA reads TGTGCCAGCTCACCGAGCGGGGGAGTGAGGACAGATACGCAGTATTTT. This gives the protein CASSPSGGVRTDTQYF.

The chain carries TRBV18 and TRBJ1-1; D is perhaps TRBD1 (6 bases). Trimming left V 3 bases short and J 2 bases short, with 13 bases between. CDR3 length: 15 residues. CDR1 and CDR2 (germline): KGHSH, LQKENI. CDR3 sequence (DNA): TGTGCCAGCTCACCCCGGGAGGGGGAAAACACTGAAGCTTTCTTT. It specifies CASSPREGENTEAFF.

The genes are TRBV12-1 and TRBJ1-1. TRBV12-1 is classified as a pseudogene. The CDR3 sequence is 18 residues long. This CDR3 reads CASSFSFAGGPKNTEAFF. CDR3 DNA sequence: TGTGCCAGCAGCTTTTCTTTCGCGGGGGGGCCTAAAAACACTGAAGCTTTCTTT.

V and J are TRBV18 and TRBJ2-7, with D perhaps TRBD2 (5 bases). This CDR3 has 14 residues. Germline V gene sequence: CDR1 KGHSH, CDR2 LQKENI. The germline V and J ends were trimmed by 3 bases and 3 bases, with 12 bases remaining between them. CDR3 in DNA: TGTGCCAGCTCACCCCTTCCCGAGGGCTACGAGCAGTACTTC. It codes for CASSPLPEGYEQYF.

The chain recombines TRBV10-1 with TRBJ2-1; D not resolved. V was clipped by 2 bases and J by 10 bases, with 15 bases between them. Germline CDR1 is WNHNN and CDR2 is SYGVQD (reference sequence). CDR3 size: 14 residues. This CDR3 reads CASSERAPAREQFF. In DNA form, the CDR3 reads TGCGCCAGCAGTGAGCGCGCCCCGGCGAGGGAGCAGTTCTTC.

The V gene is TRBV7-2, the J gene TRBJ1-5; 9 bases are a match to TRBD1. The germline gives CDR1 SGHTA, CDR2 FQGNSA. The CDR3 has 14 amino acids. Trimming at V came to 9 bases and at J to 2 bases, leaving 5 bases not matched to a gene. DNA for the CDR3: TGTGCCAGTTTACAGGGGGCAGGCAATCAGCCCCAGCATTTT. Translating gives CASLQGAGNQPQHF.

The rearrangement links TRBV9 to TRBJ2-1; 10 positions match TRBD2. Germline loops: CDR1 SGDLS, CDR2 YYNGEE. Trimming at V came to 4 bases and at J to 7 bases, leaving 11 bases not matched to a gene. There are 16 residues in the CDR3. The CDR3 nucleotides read TGTGCCAGCAGCCCCCATTCTAGCGGGAGTGTTAATGAGCAGTTCTTC. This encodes CASSPHSSGSVNEQFF.

CDR3 region: CASSKTGTRSGEQFF. In DNA, the CDR3 is TGTGCCAGCAGCAAGACCGGGACTCGAAGTGGTGAGCAGTTCTTC. The rearrangement joins TRBV7-2 to TRBJ2-1; tentatively, D is TRBD2 (6 bases). Between the trimmed V and J ends, which lost 5 bases and 9 bases, there was a span of 20 bases. Per germline, CDR1 SGHTA and CDR2 FQGNSA. This CDR3 region has 15 residues.

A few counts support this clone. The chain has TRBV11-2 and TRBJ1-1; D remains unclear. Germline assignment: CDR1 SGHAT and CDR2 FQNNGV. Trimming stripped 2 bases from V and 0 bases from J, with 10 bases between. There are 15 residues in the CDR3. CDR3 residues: CASSLSVIMNTEAFF. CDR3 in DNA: TGTGCCAGCAGCTTATCAGTGATTATGAACACTGAAGCTTTCTTT.